These 9 T cell receptor beta chains came from one sample sequenced in a study of OX40 agonist ivuxolimab in advanced cancers. TCRdb keeps only in-frame clones here, not all; method: immunoSEQ multiplex PCR. The data contain tens of thousands of clones, roughly 91% of them singletons. The sequencing here drew on CD4+ or CD8+ T cells sorted from blood, taken in a trial of the OX40 agonist ivuxolimab. All receptors come from an adult with an advanced solid tumor such as melanoma, head and neck, liver or kidney cancer.

The chain links TRBV19 to TRBJ2-7; 7 bases match TRBD1. Trimming took 4 bases from V and 2 from J; bases not matched to a gene: 11. Per germline, CDR1 LNHDA and CDR2 SQIVND (reference sequence). The CDR3 loop spans 16 amino acids. The CDR3 DNA sequence: TGTGCCAGTAGTACCCGGGACAGATCTAAACCCTACGAGCAGTACTTC. This encodes CASSTRDRSKPYEQYF.

This CDR3 is CASSPGGWGEQYF. CDR3 sequence (DNA): TGTGCCAGCTCACCAGGGGGATGGGGCGAGCAGTACTTC. This chain joins TRBV18 and TRBJ2-7; the D call may be TRBD1 or TRBD2 (5 bases each). Trimming shortened V by 2 bases and J by 6 bases, and 11 bases separated the two germline ends. The CDR3 length is 13 residues. Per the germline V gene, CDR1 is KGHSH and CDR2 is LQKENI.

The chain uses TRBV7-3 and TRBJ2-5; TRBD2 might be the D (5 bases). Germline V gene data show CDR1 as SGHTA and CDR2 as FQGTGA. Trimming cost V 0 bases and J 5 bases, with 10 bases left between them. The CDR3 has 14 amino acids. In nucleotides, the CDR3 is TGTGCCAGCAGCTTAACATCACCGGGGGAGACCCAGTACTTC. Translation: CASSLTSPGETQYF.

CDR3 loop: CAEGGGSDTQYF. The CDR3 DNA sequence: TGTGCCGAGGGTGGGGGATCAGATACGCAGTATTTT. The chain employs TRBV7-9 and TRBJ2-3; D might be TRBD1 or TRBD2, each matching 5 bases. The V end was cut by 11 bases, the J end by 4 bases, with 13 bases between. Germline CDR1 is SEHNR and CDR2 is FQNEAQ (reference sequence). The CDR3 totals 12 residues.

CDR3 in DNA: TGTGCCAGCAGTGGGGCGGGTATCACCAACCAAGAGACCCAGTACTTC. It encodes CASSGAGITNQETQYF. The rearrangement uses TRBV28 and TRBJ2-5; D tentatively fits TRBD1 or TRBD2 (5 bases each). The germline gives CDR1 MDHEN, CDR2 SYDVKM. V dropped 5 bases and J dropped 0 bases, with 16 bases sitting between them. CDR3 length: 16 amino acids.

J is TRBJ2-7 and V is TRBV19, with D unclear. CDR1 is LNHDA, CDR2 SQIVND, per germline (reference sequence). The CDR3 loop spans 11 amino acids. Trimming removed 7 bases at V and 6 bases at J, with 10 bases between. The CDR3 sequence: CASTSGLEQYF. The CDR3 nucleotides read TGTGCCAGTACCTCCGGTCTCGAGCAGTACTTC.

CDR3 protein: CASSAGLWVAQETQYF. CDR3 nucleotide sequence: TGTGCCAGCAGCGCAGGACTATGGGTGGCCCAAGAGACCCAGTACTTC. The V gene is TRBV5-4, the J gene TRBJ2-5, with D possibly matching TRBD2 (6 bases). Between the trimmed V and J ends, which lost 4 bases and 1 base, there was a span of 17 bases. The V gene's germline CDR1 is SGHNT and CDR2 YYREEE (reference sequence). This CDR3 contains 16 residues. Combining the CDR3 with reference TRBV5-4 and TRBJ2-5 gives the whole variable domain ETGVTQSPTHLIKTRGQQVTLRCSSQSGHNTVSWYQQALGQGPQFIFQYYREEENGRGNFPPRFSGLQFPNYSSELNVNALELDDSALYLCASSAGLWVAQETQYFGPGTRLLVL.

The chain employs TRBV19 and TRBJ2-2; D gene ambiguous. The CDR3 sequence is 14 residues long. Germline CDR1 LNHDA, CDR2 SQIVND (reference sequence). Trimming removed 4 bases from V and 6 bases from J, with 12 bases in between. The DNA of the CDR3 is TGTGCCAGTAGTAACTTTGGACGGGCCGGGGAGCTGTTTTTT. Its protein is CASSNFGRAGELFF.

CDR3 nucleotide sequence: TGTGCCAGCAGCCCCGCTAGCGGGACATACAATGAGCAGTTCTTC. This codes for CASSPASGTYNEQFF. The rearrangement joins TRBV6-6 to TRBJ2-1; 9 bases map to TRBD2. The junction had 7 bases not matched to a gene; V was cut back by 6 bases and J by 4 bases. The CDR3 extends over 15 amino acids. Germline V lookup: CDR1 MNHNY, CDR2 SVGAGI (reference sequence).